The clone carrying this T cell receptor beta chain was recorded at least ten times. The antigen remains unidentified. Unique molecular identifiers were present on cDNA, and template switching added a universal primer site. TCRdb re-analysed the 5' RACE reads in MiXCR, keeping a single row per CDR3 protein. Among about 330,000 distinct CDR3 sequences listed, approximately 13% were seen once. The data derive from a study of identical twins. Study conclusions and caveats: Researchers reported weaker excess twin sharing in beta out-of-frame sequences.

The V segment lost 6 bases and the J segment 7 bases; nucleotides outside the gene matches: 8. Germline V gene data show CDR1 as MNHNS and CDR2 as SASEGT. The CDR3 is 15 amino acids. Another study also made use of these data, one on yellow fever vaccine responses in identical twins. That paper states: Reportedly, the T cell response mounted by twins to vaccine seemed partly convergent, partly personalized.

This receptor was identified in a woman younger than 35 in good health. The chain has TRBV6-1 and TRBJ2-1; 11 bases are shared with TRBD1. Sequenced sample: CD8+ T cells sorted from blood. CDR3 nucleotides: TGTGCCAGCAGCCACGGGGACAGGGGGGGTAATGAGCAGTTCTTC. Translation: CASSHGDRGGNEQFF.